This TCR beta chain was sequenced during a study of long-term antiretroviral therapy in people with HIV. Trimming at V came to 4 bases and at J to 8 bases, leaving 8 bases not matched to a gene. Germline CDR1 WNHNN, CDR2 SYGVQD (reference sequence). This CDR3 spans 15 amino acids. Treatment for all HIV-infected participants took place in the United States. The libraries were made with immunoSEQ v3.0 at survey level. Sequencing was performed with immunoSEQ multiplex PCR; in TCRdb, only in-frame clones are kept and a portion is missing. The sample yields approximately 10,000 clones, 84% seen once. Material: unsorted PBMCs, obtained around 7.2 years after starting antiretroviral therapy. The sequence came from a man aged 45-65 years with HIV. The rearrangement joins TRBV10-1 to TRBJ2-1; 10 bases match TRBD1. The chain's CDR3 is CASSAGTGVGYEQFF. The DNA for the CDR3 is TGCGCCAGCAGTGCCGGGACAGGGGTGGGCTATGAGCAGTTCTTC.